The sequence of this T cell receptor (beta chain) was determined in a study of shared clonotypes between healthy human individuals. The study drew its donors from healthy HIV-negative adults without recent acute infections or vaccinations. V was cut by 4 bases and J by 1 base, with 14 bases left in between. Germline V gives CDR1 SGHRS, CDR2 YFSETQ. This CDR3 is built from 15 residues. Here immunoSEQ multiplex PCR was the method, and the copy in TCRdb shows in-frame clones only, minus some. The table includes some 500,000 clones, more than 70% detected once. The J gene is TRBJ1-1, the V gene TRBV5-1; D perhaps matches TRBD1 (5 bases). The TCR was taken from a woman between 40 and 50 years old in good health. Some clones in this sample may be carry-over from other donors' samples. Sequenced: PBMCs. The CDR3 sequence: CASSPRTSRNTEAFF. Written as DNA, the CDR3 is TGCGCCAGCAGCCCCCGGACATCCCGGAACACTGAAGCTTTCTTT.